This TCR beta chain was captured by sequencing in a study of blood T cells in healthy people across ages. The CDR3 covers 15 residues. Germline CDR1 and CDR2: MDHEN and SYDVKM. With 3 bases removed from V and 5 bases from J, the gap between germline ends came to 14 bases. Study-wide points: Older age coincided with a roughly linear decline in TCR beta diversity per million T cells.

Using a J-beta primer mix together with a sample-barcoded 5' primer, a second PCR was run for roughly 6 to 12 cycles. From the 5' RACE reads, TCRdb called clonotypes with MiXCR, one entry per CDR3 protein. The table has 1,500,000 or so distinct CDR3 sequences, about 42% seen once; the top ten hold just over 4%. The sample holds a few counts of this clonotype. What it recognizes is unknown. The sequencing input was blood. The chain couples TRBV28 to TRBJ2-1; D tentatively reads TRBD1 or TRBD2 (5 bases each). The clonotype was recovered from a woman aged 18-29 years in good health. CDR3 residues: CASSFGDGNDNEQFF. CDR3 coding DNA: TGTGCCAGCAGTTTCGGGGACGGAAACGACAATGAGCAGTTCTTC.